These T cell receptor beta chains were read from a single sample in a study of CD8 T cells in Susac syndrome. One entry per CDR3 protein, called by TCRdb with MiXCR from the immunoSEQ multiplex PCR reads. The repertoire includes about 210,000 distinct CDR3 sequences, 95% of them detected once, and roughly 0.1% sits in the top ten. Sequencing was carried out using CD4+ T cells from PBMCs. These receptors came from a human donor with multiple sclerosis. CDR3s include the opening cysteine and the closing phenylalanine or tryptophan. D genes are given only for firm matches. Clone sizes are given selectively: once, few, many, or a class where the clone is expanded.

CSADRGFSYNEQFF	TGCAGTGCTGACAGGGGCTTCTCCTACAATGAGCAGTTCTTC	TRBV20-1	TRBJ2-1	NA	TRBD1
CAWSRIGDRGLGLAKNIQYF	TGTGCCTGGAGTCGTATTGGGGACAGGGGATTGGGACTAGCCAAAAACATTCAGTACTTC	TRBV30	TRBJ2-4	once	TRBD1
CASSYRGLSTEAFF	TGTGCCAGCAGTTACAGGGGGCTGAGCACTGAAGCTTTCTTT	TRBV6-5	TRBJ1-1	NA	TRBD1
CASSQDFGRDTQYF	TGTGCCAGCAGCCAAGATTTTGGGCGGGATACGCAGTATTTT	TRBV4-2	TRBJ2-3	NA	NA
CSARPDGGAYNEQFF	TGCAGTGCTAGACCGGACGGTGGAGCGTACAATGAGCAGTTCTTC	TRBV20-1	TRBJ2-1	NA	NA
CASSRPGLEGPDTQYF	TGTGCCAGCAGCCGGCCGGGACTAGAAGGACCAGATACGCAGTATTTT	TRBV5-4	TRBJ2-3	NA	TRBD2
CASSSSGQGSYEQYF	TGTGCCAGCAGCTCCTCGGGACAGGGGTCCTACGAGCAGTACTTC	TRBV7-9	TRBJ2-7	NA	TRBD1
CAIRVERTWDTGELFF	TGTGCCATCAGGGTTGAGCGGACGTGGGACACCGGGGAGCTGTTTTTT	TRBV10-3	TRBJ2-2	once	NA
CASSQDRLAGSTDTQYF	TGTGCCAGCAGCCAAGATCGACTAGCGGGGAGCACAGATACGCAGTATTTT	TRBV3-1	TRBJ2-3	NA	TRBD2
CSVTGGATQYF	TGCAGCGTTACAGGAGGAGCGACCCAGTACTTC	TRBV29-1	TRBJ2-5	NA	NA